A selection of T cell receptor beta chains follows, all from one sample in a study of T cell responses to AZD1222 COVID-19 vaccine. Produced via immunoSEQ multiplex PCR; TCRdb's table is partial and in-frame only. The repertoire includes roughly 97,000 clones, around 89% of them detected once, and around a sixth sits in the top ten. This specimen consisted of peripheral blood, obtained on day 0 of AZD1222 vaccination. These receptors were collected from an adult in good health. Both conserved end residues are part of each CDR3. A D gene is named only where the DNA matches it firmly. The size of a clone is reported for some rows only, either as once, few or many, or as a class for expanded clones.

TGTGCCAGCAGCTTTGGGACTAGCGGGGGCAGGTTCTTC,CASSFGTSGGRFF,TRBV7-8,NA,TRBD2,TRBJ2-1
TGTGCCAGCAGTGCCATTAGCGGATCTTACACAGATACGCAGTATTTT,CASSAISGSYTDTQYF,TRBV27,NA,NA,TRBJ2-3
TGTGCCAGCAGTGAGGTCGAGGGGGGGTATAATTCACCCCTCCACTTT,CASSEVEGGYNSPLHF,TRBV2,once,NA,TRBJ1-6
TGTGCCAGCTCACCACGCGTGGCTAGTGGTAATGAGCAGTTCTTC,CASSPRVASGNEQFF,TRBV18,NA,NA,TRBJ2-1
TGTGCCTGGAGTGTAGTAGGGGCTGGAAACACCATATATTTT,CAWSVVGAGNTIYF,TRBV30,NA,NA,TRBJ1-3
TGTGCCAGCAGCCCCAGGCCAGGCGGGGGCTACAATGAGCAGTTCTTC,CASSPRPGGGYNEQFF,TRBV7-2,NA,TRBD2,TRBJ2-1
TGTGCCAGCAGCATACCGGGCAATGAGCAGTTCTTC,CASSIPGNEQFF,TRBV11-1,once,NA,TRBJ2-1
TGTGCCAGCAGCTCCGATGACAACAGGGGCCTCTACGAGCAGTACTTC,CASSSDDNRGLYEQYF,TRBV7-9,once,TRBD1,TRBJ2-7
TGTGCCAGCAAAGTGGATTGGGGTGAAGCTTTCTTT,CASKVDWGEAFF,TRBV6-5,NA,NA,TRBJ1-1
TGTGCCAGCATGGCCTCGGCTTCACCCCTCCACTTT,CASMASASPLHF,TRBV2,once,NA,TRBJ1-6
TGCGCCAGCAGCCCGTGGGGAGGAGCCGGACTAGGGAACACAGATACGCAGTATTTT,CASSPWGGAGLGNTDTQYF,TRBV5-1,NA,TRBD2,TRBJ2-3
TGTGCCAGCTCACCACCAGGACAACAGGACACTGAAGCTTTCTTT,CASSPPGQQDTEAFF,TRBV18,NA,NA,TRBJ1-1
TGCGCCAGCAGCCCTGGGGGACTTAGTGGTCCAGATACGCAGTATTTT,CASSPGGLSGPDTQYF,TRBV5-1,NA,NA,TRBJ2-3
TGCGCCAGCAGCTTGGACGGGAAGGGCTACACCTTC,CASSLDGKGYTF,TRBV5-1,NA,NA,TRBJ1-2
TGTGCCAGCTCACCTGGGCTAGCGGGGGCGACAGATACGCAGTATTTT,CASSPGLAGATDTQYF,TRBV18,NA,TRBD2,TRBJ2-3
TGTGCCAGCAGCCCCTTCCCGGGGGGGGGAGAGGAAAAACTGTTTTTT,CASSPFPGGGEEKLFF,TRBV3-1/TRBV3-2,NA,NA,TRBJ1-4
TGTGCCACCAGCAGAGTCGGAGCCGTGCATACGAACACCGGGGAGCTGTTTTTT,CATSRVGAVHTNTGELFF,TRBV15,NA,NA,TRBJ2-2
TGTGCCAGCAGCTTAGAAGGGGAGGGGGACATTCAGTACTTC,CASSLEGEGDIQYF,TRBV7-9,few,NA,TRBJ2-4
TGTGCCAGCAGCGTAGGGCTAGCGGGAGGAACGCAGTATTTT,CASSVGLAGGTQYF,TRBV9,NA,TRBD2,TRBJ2-3
TGTGCCAGCAGTATCGTGGATAACACTGAAGCTTTCTTT,CASSIVDNTEAFF,TRBV6-5,NA,NA,TRBJ1-1
TGTGCCAGCAGTTATAGGACAGGGCCCTACGAGCAGTACTTC,CASSYRTGPYEQYF,TRBV6-5,few,TRBD1,TRBJ2-7
TGTGCCAGCAGTTTAACTATACGACAGACGGGTCCCACAGATACGCAGTATTTT,CASSLTIRQTGPTDTQYF,TRBV27,NA,NA,TRBJ2-3
TGTGCCAGCAGTGAATTAGGGGACAGGGATAACAATGAGCAGTTCTTC,CASSELGDRDNNEQFF,TRBV25-1,once,TRBD1,TRBJ2-1
TGTGCCAGCAAAGCGGGGGGGGACTACAATGAGCAGTTCTTC,CASKAGGDYNEQFF,TRBV6-5,NA,TRBD2,TRBJ2-1
TGTGCCAGTAGACCTCGGGGGCGCGACTATGGCTACACCTTC,CASRPRGRDYGYTF,TRBV19,NA,NA,TRBJ1-2
TGCGCCAGCAGCCCCAGGGACAGGCCTAACTATGGCTACACCTTC,CASSPRDRPNYGYTF,TRBV4-1,once,TRBD1,TRBJ1-2
TGTGCCAGCAATCCGGCAGGGCTTCAGCCCCAGCATTTT,CASNPAGLQPQHF,TRBV2,NA,NA,TRBJ1-5
TGCGCCAGCAGCTTGGATATGAACACTGAAGCTTTCTTT,CASSLDMNTEAFF,TRBV5-1,NA,NA,TRBJ1-1
TGCGCCAGCAGCTTGGCGGCGGGGGGGCTGGAAGATACGCAGTATTTT,CASSLAAGGLEDTQYF,TRBV5-1,NA,TRBD2,TRBJ2-3
TGTGCCAGCAGTCCCCCGACGGACCTCTACGAGCAGTACTTC,CASSPPTDLYEQYF,TRBV28,NA,NA,TRBJ2-7
TGTGCCACCCATACAGGGAACTATGGCTACACCTTC,CATHTGNYGYTF,TRBV6-5,once,NA,TRBJ1-2
TGCAGCGTCGCCGGGACAGGGGCCGCGCGCACCGGGGAGCTGTTTTTT,CSVAGTGAARTGELFF,TRBV29-1,NA,TRBD1,TRBJ2-2
TGTGCCAGCAGTTTATCGGCCAATACCTACGAGCAGTACTTC,CASSLSANTYEQYF,TRBV27,NA,NA,TRBJ2-7
TGTGCCAGCAGTTTAAGGGGTCTCACGAGGAACGAGCAGTACTTC,CASSLRGLTRNEQYF,TRBV27,NA,NA,TRBJ2-7
TGCGCCAGCAGCCAAGATCCGGGGGACAATGAGCAGTTCTTC,CASSQDPGDNEQFF,TRBV4-1,NA,NA,TRBJ2-1
TGTGCCAGCAGCGTAGCAGGGCAGGCCAGCTCCTACAATGAGCAGTTCTTC,CASSVAGQASSYNEQFF,TRBV9,NA,NA,TRBJ2-1
TGTGCCAGCAGCTTAGTAGGACCGGGGGAGCTGTTTTTT,CASSLVGPGELFF,TRBV11-2,NA,NA,TRBJ2-2
TGTGCCAGTAGTAAGGGCAAGAGCGAGCAGTACTTC,CASSKGKSEQYF,TRBV19,NA,NA,TRBJ2-7
TGTGCCAGCAGTGACGACCAGGGATTTGGTAACTATGGCTACACCTTC,CASSDDQGFGNYGYTF,TRBV2,NA,NA,TRBJ1-2
TGTGCCAGCAGCCAAGGAGGTCGGAACTATGGCTACACCTTC,CASSQGGRNYGYTF,TRBV3-1/TRBV3-2,NA,NA,TRBJ1-2
TGTGCCAGCTCACCAGACCGGGACAGCGAACTATACGAGCAGTACTTC,CASSPDRDSELYEQYF,TRBV18,NA,TRBD1,TRBJ2-7